This T cell receptor (beta chain) was identified during a study of cytomegalovirus exposure and HLA in healthy donors. General study points: Being productive about 87% or about 30% of the time was typical of most TCR beta V segments in an earlier analysis. CMV serostatus was the sole immune exposure information available.

Trimming cost V 3 bases and J 7 bases, with 13 bases left between them. The CDR3 sequence is 13 residues long. Germline-derived CDR1 and CDR2 are SGDLS and YYNGEE. PCR used 60 Vbeta primers and 13 Jbeta primers. Some clones are missing from TCRdb's copy, which holds only in-frame ones; the method was immunoSEQ multiplex PCR. The table lists around 70,000 clones, roughly 80% of them singletons. Of note for this clone: Its antigen remains unknown.

The TCR originated in a girl between 5 and 17 years old in good health and CMV-seropositive. The source material was PBMCs. The genes are TRBV9 and TRBJ1-1; a weak D match, TRBD1 (6 bases). CDR3 bases: TGTGCCAGCAGCGCCCGCACAGGGAGTGAAGCTTTCTTT. Amino acids: CASSARTGSEAFF.